A single sample is the source of the 32 T cell receptor beta chains below, sequenced in a study of T cell changes during pregnancy in multiple sclerosis. This table comes from immunoSEQ multiplex PCR, and its TCRdb copy is limited to in-frame clones, with some not included. The sample contains 110,000 or so clones, approximately 93% of which appear only once. Source: peripheral blood, taken before pregnancy. All receptors derive from a female donor with multiple sclerosis, enrolled in a pregnancy study.

This chain connects TRBV11-2 to TRBJ1-1; 9 bases fit TRBD1. The CDR3 spans 14 residues. The germline V gene encodes CDR1 SGHAT and CDR2 FQNNGV. V shed 4 bases, J shed 5 bases, and the junction held 5 bases outside the gene matches. CDR3 sequence (DNA): TGTGCCAGCAGCTCAGGGACAGGGTGGACTGAAGCTTTCTTT. Amino acids: CASSSGTGWTEAFF.

This chain joins TRBV5-6 and TRBJ2-7; D is perhaps TRBD1 (6 bases). Germline V lookup: CDR1 SGHDT, CDR2 YYEEEE. The V end was cut by 1 base, the J end by 5 bases, with 13 bases between. The CDR3 loop spans 14 amino acids. The CDR3 coding sequence is TGTGCCAGCAGCTTGAAGGGGGATTCGGACGAGCAGTACTTC. This sequence encodes CASSLKGDSDEQYF.

The J gene is TRBJ1-6, the V gene TRBV4-1; D is perhaps TRBD1 (5 bases). Trimming cost V 0 bases and J 10 bases, with 10 bases left between them. CDR3 length: 14 residues. CDR1 MGHRA and CDR2 YSYEKL come from the germline V gene. CDR3 loop: CASSQEGGASPLHF. The CDR3 DNA reads as TGCGCCAGCAGCCAAGAGGGGGGAGCCTCACCCCTCCACTTT.

The V and J genes are TRBV6-5 and TRBJ1-4; D is ambiguous. The CDR3 has 13 amino acids. Trimming took off 2 bases at V and 5 bases at J, with 6 bases between the two ends. Looked up from germline, CDR1 is MNHEY and CDR2 is SVGAGI. The CDR3 DNA is TGTGCCAGCAGTTACCGGGAGAATGAAAAACTGTTTTTT. It codes for CASSYRENEKLFF.

The rearrangement links TRBV29-1 to TRBJ1-2; the D gene is possibly TRBD1 (5 bases). The CDR3 length is 12 residues. Deletions cut 6 bases from V and 3 bases from J, with 11 bases between. The V gene's germline CDR1 is SQVTM and CDR2 ANQGSEA. The CDR3 DNA reads as TGCAGCGTGATACAGGCGCACTATGGCTACACCTTC. It specifies CSVIQAHYGYTF.

The chain uses TRBV5-1 and TRBJ1-1; D is unclear. CDR1 is SGHRS, CDR2 YFSETQ, per germline. CDR3 length equals 18 residues. Trimming left V 5 bases short and J 1 base short, with 24 bases between. In DNA form, the CDR3 reads TGCGCCAGCAGTCTGGCTCCAGGCAGCTCCTCTTGGAACACTGAAGCTTTCTTT. Amino acid sequence: CASSLAPGSSSWNTEAFF.

This chain joins TRBV7-8 and TRBJ2-5; 8 bases fit TRBD2. Germline CDR1 reads SGHVS; CDR2 reads FQNEAQ. CDR3 size: 16 residues. Losses at the gene ends were 2 bases for V and 0 bases for J; bases not matched to a gene: 5. The CDR3 DNA is TGTGCCAGCAGCTTAAGGAGCGGGAGTAACCAAGAGACCCAGTACTTC. It translates to CASSLRSGSNQETQYF.

CDR3 loop: CASSLEQEQYF. The CDR3 DNA follows: TGTGCCAGCAGCTTAGAACAGGAGCAGTACTTC. This chain uses TRBV7-9 with TRBJ2-7; D is undetermined. Looked up from germline, CDR1 is SEHNR and CDR2 is FQNEAQ (reference sequence). With 1 base removed from V and 7 bases from J, the gap between germline ends came to 5 bases. The CDR3 is 11 amino acids.

V is TRBV29-1 and J is TRBJ2-7, with 8 bases that match TRBD1. This CDR3 contains 13 residues. CDR1 and CDR2 (germline): SQVTM, ANQGSEA. The CDR3 bases are TGCAGTATTACAGGGGGATCGAACTACGAGCAGTACTTC. Translation: CSITGGSNYEQYF.

The genes are TRBV7-3 and TRBJ1-6; 7 nucleotides align to TRBD1. V was clipped by 4 bases and J by 3 bases; unmatched bases: 6. Per the germline V gene, CDR1 is SGHTA and CDR2 is FQGTGA. The CDR3 totals 16 residues. CDR3 nucleotide sequence: TGTGCCAGCAGCTACGCGGGACAGCTCTATAATTCACCCCTCCACTTT. Its protein product is CASSYAGQLYNSPLHF.

This chain links TRBV2 with TRBJ2-1; TRBD1 matches 7 bases. This CDR3 has 17 residues. Per the germline V gene, CDR1 is SNHLY and CDR2 is FYNNEI. V lost 4 bases, J lost 0 bases, and 9 bases stayed unmatched. CDR3 in amino acids: CASSGRRGQSSYNEQFF. CDR3 sequence (DNA): TGTGCCAGCAGTGGGCGCAGGGGACAGAGCTCCTACAATGAGCAGTTCTTC.

Concerning this clone: Because the CDR3 is missing its conserved closing phenylalanine or tryptophan, this is likely a read error. The DNA is left out, because the CDR3 cannot be placed on it with certainty; the CDR3 is given as TCRdb lists it. V usage is TRBV2 and J usage is TRBJ1-2. CDR1 is SNHLY, CDR2 FYNNEI, per germline. 12 amino acids form the CDR3, both terminal residues included. This CDR3 is CASSETRVASKV.

The chain carries TRBV5-8 and TRBJ1-1, with a tentative D call TRBD1 (5 bases). Germline CDR1 and CDR2: SGHTS and YDEGEE. Trimming cost V 0 bases and J 4 bases, with 13 bases left between them. This CDR3 contains 15 residues. DNA of the CDR3: TGTGCCAGCAGCTTGGGGTTGACAGTAGGCACTGAAGCTTTCTTT. Encoded protein: CASSLGLTVGTEAFF.

The chain links TRBV2 to TRBJ1-5; TRBD1 might be the D (5 bases). Germline V gene lookup returns CDR1 SNHLY and CDR2 FYNNEI. The V gene lost 5 bases and the J gene lost 0 bases, with 11 bases spanning the gap. The CDR3 spans 15 residues. The chain's CDR3 is CASSPRGISNQPQHF. The CDR3 region has the DNA TGTGCCAGCAGTCCAAGGGGAATTAGCAATCAGCCCCAGCATTTT.

The gene calls are TRBV10-3 and TRBJ1-3; 7 bases are a match to TRBD1. The V gene end was trimmed by 11 bases and the J gene end by 3 bases; junction bases not matched to a gene: 13. The CDR3 consists of 15 residues. CDR1 is ENHRY and CDR2 is SYGVKD in the germline V gene. The CDR3 DNA reads as TGTGCCTCGCAAAAAGACAGGGAGTTTGGAAACACCATATATTTT. It specifies CASQKDREFGNTIYF.

This clone has a single count. The chain employs TRBV30 and TRBJ2-5; tentatively, D is TRBD2 (6 bases). This CDR3 is built from 13 residues. V dropped 8 bases and J dropped 5 bases, with 18 bases sitting between them. The V gene's germline CDR1 is GTSNPN and CDR2 SVGIG (reference sequence). For the CDR3, the DNA is TGTGCCCAAAGGGCGCGGGGCAGGGAGACCCAGTACTTC. This encodes CAQRARGRETQYF.

This clone occurred once. This sequence joins TRBV15 and TRBJ1-2, with D unresolved. Germline loops: CDR1 LNHNV, CDR2 YYDKDF (reference sequence). The CDR3 is 15 amino acids. V lost 0 bases to trimming and J lost 5 bases, with 13 bases between them. The CDR3 loop is CATSRDRAGRYGYTF. In DNA form, the CDR3 reads TGTGCCACCAGCAGAGATCGGGCTGGGAGGTATGGCTACACCTTC.

Comment on this clone: The junction and the germline gene differ at one end; a read error may be behind it. V gene TRBV13 combines with J gene TRBJ1-2; possible D gene TRBD1, 5 bases. Germline-derived CDR1 and CDR2 are PRHDT and FYEKMQ (reference sequence). This CDR3 spans 14 amino acids. The CDR3 loop reads CATSQPGGNYGYTF. DNA for the CDR3: TGTGCCACCAGCCAACCGGGGGGGAACTATGGCTACACCTTC. Variable domain in full (rest from reference TRBV13 and TRBJ1-2): AAGVIQSPRHLIKEKRETATLKCYPIPRHDTVYWYQQGPGQDPQFLISFYEKMQSDKGSIPDRFSAQQFSDYHSELNMSSLELGDSALYFCATSQPGGNYGYTFGSGTRLTVV.

The chain employs TRBV6-5 and TRBJ2-1, with 12 bases lining up with TRBD2. CDR1 and CDR2 from the germline V gene are MNHEY and SVGAGI. Trimming cost V 5 bases and J 8 bases; bases outside gene matches: 7. The CDR3 spans 15 residues. The CDR3 DNA reads TGTGCCAGCAGTGTCACTAGCGGGAGGCTCGATGAGCAGTTCTTC. Translating gives CASSVTSGRLDEQFF.

This sequence joins TRBV30 and TRBJ1-1, with D hard to call. There are 11 residues in the CDR3. Per germline, CDR1 GTSNPN and CDR2 SVGIG (reference sequence). V shed 4 bases and J shed 7 bases, with 10 bases lying between them. The CDR3 DNA is TGTGCCTGGACCGCCTTGAGTGAAGCTTTCTTT. This encodes CAWTALSEAFF.

The V gene is TRBV15, the J gene TRBJ1-4; D possibly corresponds to TRBD1 (5 bases). Trimming removed 0 bases from V and 6 bases from J, with 23 bases in between. The CDR3 has 19 amino acids. Germline V gives CDR1 LNHNV, CDR2 YYDKDF (reference sequence). In nucleotides, the CDR3 is TGTGCCACCAGCAGAGATGGGGCCCTGAGAGACGCGGGGGATGAAAAACTGTTTTTT. Protein: CATSRDGALRDAGDEKLFF.

V and J are TRBV5-1 and TRBJ2-2; 7 bases line up with TRBD1. CDR1 and CDR2 from the germline V gene are SGHRS and YFSETQ. J was trimmed by 0 bases and V by 4 bases; bases with no gene match: 3. The CDR3 consists of 15 residues. The CDR3 region is CASSEGQPNTGELFF. The CDR3 DNA is TGCGCCAGCAGCGAGGGACAGCCGAACACCGGGGAGCTGTTTTTT. Combining the CDR3 with reference TRBV5-1 and TRBJ2-2 gives the whole variable domain KAGVTQTPRYLIKTRGQQVTLSCSPISGHRSVSWYQQTPGQGLQFLFEYFSETQRNKGNFPGRFSGRQFSNSRSEMNVSTLELGDSALYLCASSEGQPNTGELFFGEGSRLTVL.

The genes are TRBV11-2 and TRBJ2-2; TRBD1 agrees at 10 bases. V lost 5 bases and J lost 7; bases outside the gene matches: 7. CDR3 length: 15 amino acids. Germline values: CDR1 SGHAT, CDR2 FQNNGV. CDR3 region: CASSPGQGIGGELFF. The CDR3 DNA reads TGTGCCAGCAGCCCGGGACAGGGGATCGGCGGGGAGCTGTTTTTT.

The chain employs TRBV18 and TRBJ2-7, with TRBD1 as a possible D gene (5 bases). With 0 bases removed from V and 5 bases from J, the gap between germline ends came to 8 bases. Germline V lookup: CDR1 KGHSH, CDR2 LQKENI. There are 13 residues in the CDR3. The CDR3 nucleotides are TGTGCCAGCTCACCACCCCAGGGAAACGAGCAGTACTTC. This sequence encodes CASSPPQGNEQYF.

The chain carries TRBV5-1 and TRBJ2-3; 13 nucleotides align to TRBD2. The CDR3 runs to 15 residues. Trimming cost V 4 bases and J 1 base; bases outside gene matches: 0. The germline V gene encodes CDR1 SGHRS and CDR2 YFSETQ. CDR3 coding DNA: TGCGCCAGCAGCGGACTAGCGGGGGGCACAGATACGCAGTATTTT. Its protein is CASSGLAGGTDTQYF.

This chain connects TRBV30 to TRBJ1-1; D gene unclear. The length of the CDR3 is 12 residues. The ends were cut back, 7 bases at V and 0 bases at J, with 9 bases in the middle. Germline lookup yields CDR1 GTSNPN and CDR2 SVGIG (reference sequence). The CDR3 region has the DNA TGTGCCTACCTTCGGGTGAACACTGAAGCTTTCTTT. Its translation: CAYLRVNTEAFF.

The V gene is TRBV29-1, the J gene TRBJ1-1; D is uncertain. The CDR3 extends over 11 amino acids. The germline V gene has CDR1 SQVTM and CDR2 ANQGSEA. DNA of the CDR3: TGCGGAGGGATCTCTGGCACTGAAGCTTTCTTT. It codes for CGGISGTEAFF. Using reference TRBV29-1 and TRBJ1-1 for the parts outside the CDR3, the full variable domain is SAVISQKPSRDICQRGTSLTIQCQVDSQVTMMFWYRQQPGQSLTLIATANQGSEATYESGFVIDKFPISRPNLTFSTLTVSNMSPEDSSIYLCGGISGTEAFFGQGTRLTVV.

This chain links TRBV2 with TRBJ1-5, with a weak D call TRBD1 (5 bases). Looked up from germline, CDR1 is SNHLY and CDR2 is FYNNEI. V gave up 2 bases and J gave up 0 bases, with 17 bases separating them. This CDR3 spans 18 amino acids. The CDR3, as DNA: TGTGCCAGCAGTGAAATATTACAGGCCCACTATAGCAATCAGCCCCAGCATTTT. Its protein product is CASSEILQAHYSNQPQHF. Using reference TRBV2 and TRBJ1-5 for the parts outside the CDR3, the full variable domain is EPEVTQTPSHQVTQMGQEVILRCVPISNHLYFYWYRQILGQKVEFLVSFYNNEISEKSEIFDDQFSVERPDGSNFTLKIRSTKLEDSAMYFCASSEILQAHYSNQPQHFGDGTRLSIL.

CDR3 amino acids: CATDRGPLSGANVLTF. The CDR3 nucleotides are TGCGCCACCGACAGGGGCCCACTCTCTGGGGCCAACGTCCTGACTTTC. The V gene is TRBV5-1, the J gene TRBJ2-6; the match to TRBD1 covers 8 bases. J gave up 0 bases and V 9 bases, and 8 bases lay outside the gene matches. CDR3 length: 16 residues. The germline V gene has CDR1 SGHRS and CDR2 YFSETQ.

The V and J genes are TRBV7-3 and TRBJ2-1, with D maybe TRBD2 (5 bases). The CDR3 totals 14 residues. Germline values: CDR1 SGHTA, CDR2 FQGTGA. V shed 5 bases and J shed 0 bases, with 8 bases lying between them. CDR3 bases: TGTGCCAGCAGCCCCGGGGACTCCTACAATGAGCAGTTCTTC. Translation: CASSPGDSYNEQFF.

The V and J genes are TRBV2 and TRBJ1-1; D gene unclear. This CDR3 region has 15 residues. Trimming cost V 1 base and J 0 bases, with 9 bases left between them. Germline V gene sequence: CDR1 SNHLY, CDR2 FYNNEI. The CDR3 loop is CASSEGRRVNTEAFF. CDR3 sequence (DNA): TGTGCCAGCAGTGAAGGGCGACGGGTGAACACTGAAGCTTTCTTT.

This chain joins TRBV5-1 and TRBJ1-1; weak D call: TRBD1 (6 bases). V lost 0 bases to trimming and J lost 2 bases, with 11 bases between them. Per germline, CDR1 SGHRS and CDR2 YFSETQ. This CDR3 has 15 residues. The CDR3 sequence is CASSLGQEKNTEAFF. CDR3 nucleotides: TGCGCCAGCAGCTTGGGACAGGAAAAAAACACTGAAGCTTTCTTT.